Sequencing of this T cell receptor beta chain was carried out in a study of naive and memory T cell subsets. A UMI-containing oligonucleotide was joined by 3' ligation to the TCR cDNA template. Whole blood, 2.5 ml, came from adult healthy volunteers. Reverse transcription used DNase-treated unsorted total RNA, aiming for roughly 1 to 1,100 ng. The SP2 primer and nested alpha and beta constant region primers amplified ligated cDNA in four rounds. Each CDR3 protein is one row after TCRdb ran MiXCR on the 5' RACE reads. Among about 62,000 distinct CDR3 sequences, more than 6.5% were seen once, and the ten largest hold approximately 21%. Germline V gene sequence: CDR1 SQVTM, CDR2 ANQGSEA. The germline V and J ends were trimmed by 4 bases and 4 bases, with 25 bases remaining between them. There are 17 residues in the CDR3. A few counts support this clonotype.

The chain recombines TRBV29-1 with TRBJ2-5; maybe TRBD2 (8 bases). The sequence was obtained from a female donor in good health. The CDR3 coding sequence is TGCAGCGTTGGGAACCCCCGGGAGGGGGCTTCTCGAGAGACCCAGTACTTC. Protein product: CSVGNPREGASRETQYF. Filled out from reference TRBV29-1 and TRBJ2-5, the complete variable domain reads SAVISQKPSRDICQRGTSLTIQCQVDSQVTMMFWYRQQPGQSLTLIATANQGSEATYESGFVIDKFPISRPNLTFSTLTVSNMSPEDSSIYLCSVGNPREGASRETQYFGPGTRLLVL.